The 14 T cell receptor beta chains below come from one sample, sequenced in a study of Ad26.COV2.S vaccination and SARS-CoV-2 variants. Profiling relied on immunoSEQ multiplex PCR, and the TCRdb table lists in-frame clones only, not all of them. The data show around 300,000 clones, with 86% seen just once and about 10% held by the top ten. Treatment given: around 19 received Ad26.COV2.S at low or high dose, single or two shots; about five received placebo; per-sample allocation not given. Day 63 following the first vaccine or placebo injection was when the samples were taken. Specimen: peripheral blood, collected in a trial of Ad26.COV2.S vaccine versus placebo. The receptors were sampled from a person between 18 and 59 years old who received the Ad26.COV2.S COVID-19 vaccine or a placebo.

V usage is TRBV7-2 and J usage is TRBJ2-7; D not certain. V lost 1 base, J lost 0 bases, and 16 bases lay in between. CDR3 size: 17 residues. Germline CDR1 and CDR2: SGHTA and FQGNSA. The CDR3 is CASSLGFRPQSSYEQYF. The CDR3 DNA is TGTGCCAGCAGCTTAGGTTTCCGGCCCCAAAGCTCCTACGAGCAGTACTTC.

The V gene is TRBV13, the J gene TRBJ2-7, with 7 bases aligning to TRBD1. The germline V gene encodes CDR1 PRHDT and CDR2 FYEKMQ (reference sequence). This CDR3 contains 15 residues. V dropped 6 bases and J dropped 0; count of bases not matched to a gene: 8. The CDR3 nucleotides are TGTGCCAGCAGTCCACCTGACAGGGTCTCCTACGAGCAGTACTTC. It codes for CASSPPDRVSYEQYF.

The CDR3, as DNA: TGTGCCAGCTCAACCGACAGGGGATATGGCTACACCTTC. This translates into CASSTDRGYGYTF. The chain is built from TRBV18 and TRBJ1-2; 8 bases fit TRBD1. Germline values: CDR1 KGHSH, CDR2 LQKENI. CDR3 length: 13 residues. V shed 5 bases, J shed 5 bases, and the junction held 4 bases outside the gene matches. The whole variable domain, remainder taken from reference TRBV18 and TRBJ1-2, is NAGVMQNPRHLVRRRGQEARLRCSPMKGHSHVYWYRQLPEEGLKFMVYLQKENIIDESGMPKERFSAEFPKEGPSILRIQQVVRGDSAAYFCASSTDRGYGYTFGSGTRLTVV.

V is TRBV28 and J is TRBJ2-5, with D perhaps matching TRBD1 (6 bases). Trimming took off 5 bases at V and 7 bases at J, with 14 bases between the two ends. Germline assignment: CDR1 MDHEN and CDR2 SYDVKM. This CDR3 has 13 amino acids. The CDR3 sequence: CASSPDRSGTQYF. The CDR3 DNA reads TGTGCCAGCAGTCCGGACAGATCCGGGACCCAGTACTTC. The variable domain in full, completed from reference TRBV28 and TRBJ2-5, reads DVKVTQSSRYLVKRTGEKVFLECVQDMDHENMFWYRQDPGLGLRLIYFSYDVKMKEKGDIPEGYSVSREKKERFSLILESASTNQTSMYLCASSPDRSGTQYFGPGTRLLVL.

The chain is built from TRBV7-2 and TRBJ2-1; TRBD1 or TRBD2 may be the D gene (5 bases each). V lost 6 bases and J lost 5, with 14 bases in between. The CDR3 runs 14 residues. In germline, CDR1 is SGHTA, CDR2 FQGNSA. CDR3 nucleotides: TGTGCCAGCAGACTTTCAGGGAGACACAATGAGCAGTTCTTC. It is translated as CASRLSGRHNEQFF.

The chain links TRBV27 to TRBJ1-4, with TRBD1 as a possible D gene (5 bases). The germline V gene has CDR1 MNHEY and CDR2 SMNVEV (reference sequence). V was trimmed by 5 bases and J by 9 bases, leaving 22 bases between them. The CDR3 contains 16 residues. CDR3 bases: TGTGCCAGCAGTCCTATAGGAGGGACCGTAATGAAAAAACTGTTTTTT. Translation: CASSPIGGTVMKKLFF.

The chain recombines TRBV6-1 with TRBJ2-4; tentatively, D is TRBD2 (6 bases). The ends were cut back, 1 base at V and 6 bases at J, with 13 bases in the middle. This CDR3 region has 15 residues. Per the germline V gene, CDR1 is MNHNS and CDR2 is SASEGT. CDR3 protein: CASSEEGGGVNIQYF. CDR3 in DNA: TGTGCCAGCAGTGAAGAGGGAGGTGGGGTAAACATTCAGTACTTC.

This clone has only a few counts. The gene calls are TRBV4-2 and TRBJ2-1; 7 bases are a match to TRBD2. The CDR3 sequence is 16 residues long. CDR1 is LGHNA, CDR2 YNFKEQ, per germline. The J segment lost 2 bases and the V segment lost 1 base, leaving 5 bases of the junction unmatched. CDR3 in amino acids: CASSQVFLAAYNEQFF. In nucleotides, the CDR3 is TGTGCCAGCAGCCAAGTCTTCCTAGCGGCCTACAATGAGCAGTTCTTC.

The rearrangement links TRBV5-4 to TRBJ2-3, with TRBD2 matching 9 bases. J gave up 4 bases and V 4 bases, and 10 bases lay outside the gene matches. The CDR3 length is 16 residues. Germline V gene data show CDR1 as SGHNT and CDR2 as YYREEE (reference sequence). The CDR3 DNA sequence: TGTGCCAGCAGCGTGACTAGCGGCAGAGCGGCAGATACGCAGTATTTT. It translates to CASSVTSGRAADTQYF.

This clone is a singleton in its sample. The CDR3: CASSLVGGTEAFF. The DNA for the CDR3 is TGTGCCAGCAGCTTAGTTGGGGGAACTGAAGCTTTCTTT. The chain is built from TRBV11-2 and TRBJ1-1, with D maybe TRBD1 (5 bases). Germline assignment: CDR1 SGHAT and CDR2 FQNNGV. The CDR3 is made up of 13 amino acids. Trimming shortened V by 1 base and J by 5 bases, and 8 bases separated the two germline ends.

The chain employs TRBV4-2 and TRBJ2-4; 13 bases match TRBD2. The V gene's germline CDR1 is LGHNA and CDR2 YNFKEQ. The CDR3 is made up of 16 amino acids. V shed 1 base, J shed 7 bases, and the junction held 4 bases outside the gene matches. As DNA, the CDR3 is TGTGCCAGCAGCCAAGGGACTAGCGGGAGAGGGAACATTCAGTACTTC. Protein product: CASSQGTSGRGNIQYF.

The rearrangement joins TRBV3-1 (or the pseudogene TRBV3-2) to TRBJ2-3; TRBD2 is a possible D gene (6 bases). The CDR3 has 15 amino acids. V lost 3 bases to trimming and J lost 2 bases, with 12 bases between them. Germline V lookup: CDR1 LGHDT, CDR2 YNNKEL (reference sequence). The CDR3 spells CASSHSSEATDTQYF. CDR3 nucleotides: TGTGCCAGCAGCCACTCTAGCGAAGCCACAGATACGCAGTATTTT.

The chain has TRBV28 and TRBJ2-7; perhaps TRBD1 as D (7 bases). Trimming pared 7 bases from V and 6 bases from J, leaving 16 bases between. The CDR3 runs 13 residues. From germline, CDR1 is MDHEN and CDR2 SYDVKM. The CDR3 loop is CASKGTAGREQYF. As DNA, the CDR3 is TGTGCCAGCAAGGGGACAGCGGGCCGCGAGCAGTACTTC.

This sequence joins TRBV9 and TRBJ2-2; 8 nucleotides match TRBD1. Trimming took 2 bases from V and 5 from J; bases not matched to a gene: 29. The germline V gene encodes CDR1 SGDLS and CDR2 YYNGEE. The length of the CDR3 is 23 residues. Here the CDR3 DNA reads TGTGCCAGCAGCGTCCGGGACCTCCGGGCAGGGGGCAATTCCGGCGGTTGGACCGGGGAGCTGTTTTTT. The encoded protein is CASSVRDLRAGGNSGGWTGELFF.